Following are 10 T cell receptor beta chains from one sample sequenced in a study of blood T cell repertoires in COVID-19. Profiled with immunoSEQ multiplex PCR; TCRdb holds only in-frame clones, not every one. The sample yields around 340,000 clones, over 70% seen once. Sequencing was carried out using peripheral blood. These receptors all come from a man aged 25-45 years with active or convalescent COVID-19.

This clone was counted once. V and J are TRBV7-7 and TRBJ1-4; the D gene is possibly TRBD1 (5 bases). V lost 1 base, J lost 5 bases, and 5 bases lay in between. Germline lookup yields CDR1 SSHAT and CDR2 FNYEAQ (reference sequence). The CDR3 has 13 amino acids. CDR3 loop: CASSLDRNEKLFF. CDR3 DNA sequence: TGTGCCAGCAGCTTAGACAGGAATGAAAAACTGTTTTTT.

J is TRBJ2-2 and V is TRBV7-3, with 9 nucleotides matching TRBD2. Per the germline V gene, CDR1 is SGHTA and CDR2 is FQGTGA. The trim removed 3 bases at V and 0 bases at J, leaving 2 bases unmatched. There are 16 residues in the CDR3. The CDR3 DNA reads TGTGCCAGCAGCTTTAGCGGGGGAGCGAACACCGGGGAGCTGTTTTTT. It codes for CASSFSGGANTGELFF.

The chain uses TRBV28 and TRBJ2-7; possible D gene TRBD1, 6 bases. Germline values: CDR1 MDHEN, CDR2 SYDVKM. The CDR3 length is 14 residues. V lost 2 bases to trimming and J lost 1 base, with 9 bases between them. For the CDR3, the DNA is TGTGCCAGCAGTTTAGCAAGGGGGTCCTACGAGCAGTACTTC. Encoded protein: CASSLARGSYEQYF. Full variable domain (outside the CDR3, taken from reference TRBV28 and TRBJ2-7): DVKVTQSSRYLVKRTGEKVFLECVQDMDHENMFWYRQDPGLGLRLIYFSYDVKMKEKGDIPEGYSVSREKKERFSLILESASTNQTSMYLCASSLARGSYEQYFGPGTRLTVT.

The chain uses TRBV25-1 and TRBJ2-7, with 11 bases aligning to TRBD1. CDR3 size: 13 residues. J lost 2 bases, V lost 6 bases, and 0 bases had no gene match. CDR1 is MGHDK and CDR2 is SYGVNS in the germline V gene. Here the CDR3 reads CASRGQGAYEQYF. DNA of the CDR3: TGTGCCAGCAGGGGACAGGGGGCCTACGAGCAGTACTTC.

This rearrangement joins TRBV5-6 to TRBJ1-1, with 7 positions matching TRBD1. The CDR3 totals 15 residues. The J segment lost 5 bases and the V segment lost 2 bases, leaving 9 bases of the junction unmatched. Per germline, CDR1 SGHDT and CDR2 YYEEEE. CDR3 in DNA: TGTGCCAGCAGCTTCACACCCAGGGGGGAGACTGAAGCTTTCTTT. This sequence encodes CASSFTPRGETEAFF.

V gene TRBV9 combines with J gene TRBJ1-1, with 8 bases fitting TRBD1. V was pared by 0 bases and J by 3 bases, with 4 bases of the junction left unmatched. The germline CDR1 and CDR2 sequences are SGDLS and YYNGEE. This CDR3 region has 15 residues. CDR3 sequence (DNA): TGTGCCAGCAGCGTAGGTAGCAGGGGGCACACTGAAGCTTTCTTT. Its translation is CASSVGSRGHTEAFF.

This clone was observed once. The chain recombines TRBV19 with TRBJ2-1, with D tentatively TRBD1 (5 bases). This CDR3 comprises 14 residues. Germline V gene lookup returns CDR1 LNHDA and CDR2 SQIVND (reference sequence). With 5 bases removed from V and 7 bases from J, the gap between germline ends came to 15 bases. CDR3 DNA: TGTGCCAGTAGTGCCCCCCCAGGGAATAATGAGCAGTTCTTC. It is translated as CASSAPPGNNEQFF.

CDR3 sequence: CASSQGGEYGYEQYF. CDR3 DNA sequence: TGCGCCAGCAGCCAAGGCGGTGAATACGGGTACGAGCAGTACTTC. The chain uses TRBV4-1 and TRBJ2-7; D is unclear. Trimming removed 1 base at V and 4 bases at J, with 14 bases between. The germline CDR1 and CDR2 sequences are MGHRA and YSYEKL. The CDR3 extends over 15 amino acids.

Written as DNA, the CDR3 is TGTGCCAGCAGCTTAGGACCGGGGAGCTCTGGAAACACCATATATTTT. Amino acids: CASSLGPGSSGNTIYF. This chain links TRBV11-3 with TRBJ1-3; D is ambiguous. The CDR3 totals 16 residues. Germline V gene lookup returns CDR1 SGHNT and CDR2 YENEEA. V lost 1 base, J lost 0 bases, and 10 bases lay in between.

V gene TRBV6-1 combines with J gene TRBJ1-1; D is perhaps TRBD1 (5 bases). The germline V gene has CDR1 MNHNS and CDR2 SASEGT. The CDR3 contains 15 residues. V lost 1 base to trimming and J lost 5 bases, with 14 bases between them. The CDR3 DNA follows: TGTGCCAGCAGTGAAGTGATTATGGAGGGGACTGAAGCTTTCTTT. Protein: CASSEVIMEGTEAFF.